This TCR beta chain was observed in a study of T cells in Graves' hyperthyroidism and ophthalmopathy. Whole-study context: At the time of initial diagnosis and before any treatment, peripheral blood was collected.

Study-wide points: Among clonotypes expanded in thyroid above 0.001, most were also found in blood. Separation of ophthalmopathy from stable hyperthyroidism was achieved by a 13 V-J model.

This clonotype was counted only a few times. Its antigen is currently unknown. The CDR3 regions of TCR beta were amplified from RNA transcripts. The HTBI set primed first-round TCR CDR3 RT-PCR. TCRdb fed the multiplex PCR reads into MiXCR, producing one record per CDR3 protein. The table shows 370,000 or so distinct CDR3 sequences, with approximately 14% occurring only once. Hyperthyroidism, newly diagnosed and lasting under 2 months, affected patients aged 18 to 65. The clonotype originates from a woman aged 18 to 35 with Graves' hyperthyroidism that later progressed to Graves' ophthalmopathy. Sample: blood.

The CDR3 loop is CASRASSGNTIYF. The CDR3 DNA reads TGTGCCAGCAGGGCCAGCTCTGGAAACACCATATATTTT. This chain connects TRBV9 to TRBJ1-3; no firm D call. Trimming took off 5 bases at V and 0 bases at J, with 6 bases between the two ends. This CDR3 contains 13 residues. Germline assignment: CDR1 SGDLS and CDR2 YYNGEE.